Shown below are 2 T cell receptor beta chains from a single sample sequenced in a study of lymphopenia after photon versus proton radiotherapy. This table comes from immunoSEQ multiplex PCR, and its TCRdb copy is limited to in-frame clones, with some not included. The sample yields approximately 70,000 clones, roughly 87% seen once. The sample in question was peripheral blood, obtained from a patient treated with proton-based radiotherapy. The origin of the receptors is a man older than 75 with esophageal cancer.

The chain combines TRBV6-1 with TRBJ1-2; possibly TRBD1 for D (5 bases). The germline CDR1 and CDR2 sequences are MNHNS and SASEGT. Between the trimmed V and J ends, which lost 0 bases and 5 bases, there was a span of 16 bases. This CDR3 contains 16 residues. The CDR3 DNA follows: TGTGCCAGCAGTGAAGCCTCAGGGAATGCGGGATATGGCTACACCTTC. Translated, it gives CASSEASGNAGYGYTF.

A single count supports this clone. This sequence joins TRBV6-5 and TRBJ2-7, with 9 bases identical to TRBD2. The V segment lost 0 bases and the J segment 6 bases; nucleotides outside the gene matches: 6. The CDR3 runs 15 residues. Germline V lookup: CDR1 MNHEY, CDR2 SVGAGI. The CDR3 region has the DNA TGTGCCAGCAGTTACTCGTTGCGGGGGGGCTTCGAGCAGTACTTC. It specifies CASSYSLRGGFEQYF.